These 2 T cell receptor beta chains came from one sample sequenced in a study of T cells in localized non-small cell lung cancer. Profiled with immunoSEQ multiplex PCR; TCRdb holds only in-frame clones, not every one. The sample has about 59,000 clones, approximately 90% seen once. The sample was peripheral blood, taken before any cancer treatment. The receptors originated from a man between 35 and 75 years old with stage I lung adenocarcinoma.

The CDR3 is CASSPSRLRDTEAFF. CDR3 nucleotides: TGTGCCAGCAGCCCTAGTAGACTCAGGGACACTGAAGCTTTCTTT. This rearrangement joins TRBV9 to TRBJ1-1; tentative D call: TRBD1 (5 bases). CDR3 length equals 15 residues. V lost 4 bases and J 3 bases, leaving 16 bases between the germline ends. CDR1 SGDLS and CDR2 YYNGEE come from the germline V gene.

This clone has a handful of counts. DNA for the CDR3: TGTGCCAGCAGCTCGACAGGGGATTACAATGGCGAGCAGTTCTTC. Protein product: CASSSTGDYNGEQFF. The rearrangement joins TRBV13 to TRBJ2-1; 8 bases line up with TRBD1. There are 15 residues in the CDR3. Germline assignment: CDR1 PRHDT and CDR2 FYEKMQ (reference sequence). V lost 4 bases to trimming and J lost 10 bases; unmatched junction nucleotides: 12.